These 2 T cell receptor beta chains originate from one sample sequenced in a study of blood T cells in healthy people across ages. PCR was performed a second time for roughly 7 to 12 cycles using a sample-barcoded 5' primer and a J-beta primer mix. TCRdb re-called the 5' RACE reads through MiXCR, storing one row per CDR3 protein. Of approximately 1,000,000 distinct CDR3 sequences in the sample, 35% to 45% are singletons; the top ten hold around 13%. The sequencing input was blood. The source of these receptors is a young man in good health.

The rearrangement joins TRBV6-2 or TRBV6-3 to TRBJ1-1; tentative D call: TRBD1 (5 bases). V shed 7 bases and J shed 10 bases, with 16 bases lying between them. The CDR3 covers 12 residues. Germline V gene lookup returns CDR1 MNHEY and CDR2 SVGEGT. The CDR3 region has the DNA TGTGCCAGCACCGACAGCGATTTAGGAGCTTTCTTT. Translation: CASTDSDLGAFF.

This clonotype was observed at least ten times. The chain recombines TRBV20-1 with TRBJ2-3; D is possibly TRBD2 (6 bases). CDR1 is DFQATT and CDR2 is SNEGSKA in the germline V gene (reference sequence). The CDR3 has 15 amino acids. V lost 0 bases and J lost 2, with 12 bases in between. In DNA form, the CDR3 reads TGCAGTGCTAGAGATACAAGCGGGCTCACAGATACGCAGTATTTT. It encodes CSARDTSGLTDTQYF.